These 3 T cell receptor beta chains originate from one sample sequenced in a study of blood T cell repertoires in COVID-19. TCRdb's copy holds only in-frame clones and misses some; the assay was immunoSEQ multiplex PCR. Among approximately 160,000 clones listed, almost 85% were seen once. The sequenced material came from peripheral blood. The receptors here all came from a man aged 18 to 35 with active or convalescent COVID-19.

The V call is TRBV9, the J call TRBJ2-5, with TRBD1 matching over 8 bases. The trim removed 4 bases at V and 5 bases at J, leaving 10 bases unmatched. The germline V gene has CDR1 SGDLS and CDR2 YYNGEE. The CDR3 sequence is 15 residues long. The CDR3 DNA is TGTGCCAGCAGCCCCCGACCGGACAGGGACGAGACCCAGTACTTC. It encodes CASSPRPDRDETQYF. Full variable domain (missing parts from reference TRBV9 and TRBJ2-5): DSGVTQTPKHLITATGQRVTLRCSPRSGDLSVYWYQQSLDQGLQFLIQYYNGEERAKGNILERFSAQQFPDLHSELNLSSLELGDSALYFCASSPRPDRDETQYFGPGTRLLVL.

Worth noting for this clone: Other DNA sequences in this sample translate to the same CDR3. The chain couples TRBV24-1 to TRBJ1-2; D unresolved. Germline V lookup: CDR1 KGHDR, CDR2 SFDVKD. V was trimmed by 4 bases and J by 1 base, leaving 3 bases between them. The CDR3 has 12 residues. DNA of the CDR3: TGTGCCACCAGTGACAGTAACTATGGCTACACCTTC. As protein: CATSDSNYGYTF.

The V call is TRBV5-6, the J call TRBJ1-6, with D possibly TRBD1 on 6 matching bases. Germline V gene lookup returns CDR1 SGHDT and CDR2 YYEEEE. Trimming removed 5 bases at V and 4 bases at J, with 22 bases between. CDR3 length equals 18 residues. CDR3 coding DNA: TGTGCCAGCAGGGGGACATTCAGGGTTTATTATTATAATTCACCCCTCCACTTT. Protein product: CASRGTFRVYYYNSPLHF.